The source of this T cell receptor beta chain is a study of cytomegalovirus exposure and HLA in healthy donors. General study results and limits: Reported results showed that the classifier diagnosed cytomegalovirus status with high specificity and sensitivity.

On this clone: Its antigen remains unidentified.

Method: immunoSEQ multiplex PCR; TCRdb's copy keeps in-frame clones and lacks some. The table records about 74,000 clones, 85% to 95% of them present only once. The sequenced sample consisted of PBMCs. The source is a man younger than 30 in good health and CMV-seropositive.

The CDR3 sequence is CASSSAGTDGYTF. The DNA of the CDR3 is TGTGCCAGCAGCTCTGCGGGTACGGATGGCTACACCTTC. V is TRBV5-4 and J is TRBJ1-2, with D uncertain. Germline V CDR1 and CDR2: SGHNT, YYREEE (reference sequence). There are 13 residues in the CDR3. V was clipped by 3 bases and J by 6 bases, with 12 bases between them.